These 2 T cell receptor beta chains were sequenced from one sample in a study of cytomegalovirus exposure and HLA in healthy donors. Amplification used 60 Vbeta primers and 13 Jbeta primers. TCRdb's table, derived via immunoSEQ multiplex PCR, lists solely in-frame clones and lacks some. The sample carries roughly 220,000 clones, about four fifths recorded once. Sequenced sample: PBMCs. The receptor source for this set is a man aged 25-40 years in good health and CMV-seronegative.

V usage is TRBV4-2 and J usage is TRBJ2-1; TRBD1 matches at 7 bases. The V gene end was trimmed by 3 bases and the J gene end by 9 bases; junction bases not matched to a gene: 5. The CDR3 is 13 amino acids. Germline values: CDR1 LGHNA, CDR2 YNFKEQ. The DNA for the CDR3 is TGTGCCAGCAGCCAGGCCTGGGACAGTGAGCAGTTCTTC. Translation gives CASSQAWDSEQFF.

The chain is built from TRBV14 and TRBJ1-2; possibly TRBD1 for D (6 bases). The CDR3 is 12 residues long. Germline V gene lookup returns CDR1 SGHDN and CDR2 FVKESK. V was pared by 1 base and J by 8 bases, with 8 bases between. CDR3 nucleotides: TGTGCCAGCAGCCAAGTTGGACAGGGCTACACCTTC. This encodes CASSQVGQGYTF.